This T cell receptor beta chain was recorded in a study of T cell repertoires in cytomegalovirus infection. The wider study: CMV infection together with matching HLA type was indicated by public TCR beta signatures.

General study points: Totalled public TCR beta family frequency picked out people who carried CMV plus the relevant HLA. The ex vivo response was dominated by HLA-C-restricted CMV-specific TCR beta clonotypes.

TCRdb reprocessed the reads with MiXCR, giving one entry per CDR3 protein. Among approximately 500,000 distinct CDR3 sequences listed, more than 25% were seen once. This clonotype was detected only a few times. Antigen unknown. The clonotype originates from a human donor in good health (CMV status not recorded). Some clones in this sample may be carry-over from other donors' samples. Input material: PBMCs.

CDR3 bases: TGTGCCAGCAGTTTATTACCGGGACTAGCGGGAGAAAGGGAGCTGTTTTTT. Translated, it gives CASSLLPGLAGERELFF. The rearrangement joins TRBV28 to TRBJ2-2; TRBD2 agrees at 14 bases. Looked up from germline, CDR1 is MDHEN and CDR2 is SYDVKM. The V segment lost 1 base and the J segment 9 bases; nucleotides outside the gene matches: 7. This CDR3 comprises 17 residues.